These 25 T cell receptor beta chains were sequenced from one sample in a study of shared clonotypes between healthy human individuals. The naive CD8 population came from CD45RO-negative cells selected for CCR7, without terminally differentiated effector memory CD45RA+ cells. Assay: immunoSEQ multiplex PCR; the TCRdb copy retains only in-frame clones and omits some. The table shows around 2,000,000 clones, with about 95% occurring only once. Sample: naive CD8+ T cells sorted from blood. All receptors come from a man aged 18 to 29 in good health.

This rearrangement joins TRBV4-1 to TRBJ2-1; TRBD1 matches 7 bases. CDR1 is MGHRA and CDR2 is YSYEKL in the germline V gene. The CDR3 is 15 residues long. V gave up 4 bases and J gave up 4 bases; unmatched junction bases: 7. CDR3 loop: CASSPLWDSYNEQFF. The DNA of the CDR3 is TGCGCCAGCAGCCCACTTTGGGACAGTTACAATGAGCAGTTCTTC.

V usage is TRBV2 and J usage is TRBJ2-1; TRBD2 aligns across 11 bases. The CDR3 covers 13 residues. The junction had 0 bases not matched to a gene; V was cut back by 6 bases and J by 5 bases. Germline CDR1 SNHLY, CDR2 FYNNEI. As DNA, the CDR3 is TGTGCCAGCAGACTAGCGGGAGACAATGAGCAGTTCTTC. It yields the protein CASRLAGDNEQFF.

V is TRBV19 and J is TRBJ1-1; 7 bases agree with TRBD1. There are 13 residues in the CDR3. The trim removed 9 bases at V and 8 bases at J, leaving 12 bases unmatched. Germline CDR1 and CDR2: LNHDA and SQIVND (reference sequence). For the CDR3, the DNA is TGTGCCAGCAGAGCAGCAGGGGGGGTCGAAGCTTTCTTT. This encodes CASRAAGGVEAFF. Full variable domain (remainder filled in from reference TRBV19 and TRBJ1-1): DGGITQSPKYLFRKEGQNVTLSCEQNLNHDAMYWYRQDPGQGLRLIYYSQIVNDFQKGDIAEGYSVSREKKESFPLTVTSAQKNPTAFYLCASRAAGGVEAFFGQGTRLTVV.

The chain has TRBV19 and TRBJ1-1, with D possibly being TRBD1 (5 bases). V dropped 11 bases and J dropped 0 bases, with 16 bases sitting between them. The CDR3 runs to 14 residues. CDR1 is LNHDA, CDR2 SQIVND, per germline (reference sequence). CDR3 in DNA: TGTGCCGTATACCCGGGACTGCTGAACACTGAAGCTTTCTTT. The encoded protein is CAVYPGLLNTEAFF. The full variable domain, rest sourced from reference TRBV19 and TRBJ1-1, is DGGITQSPKYLFRKEGQNVTLSCEQNLNHDAMYWYRQDPGQGLRLIYYSQIVNDFQKGDIAEGYSVSREKKESFPLTVTSAQKNPTAFYLCAVYPGLLNTEAFFGQGTRLTVV.

There are a few counts of this clone. V is TRBV10-3 and J is TRBJ1-5; D possibly corresponds to TRBD1 (6 bases). Germline V CDR1 and CDR2: ENHRY, SYGVKD. The CDR3 covers 16 residues. Trimming took 5 bases from V and 2 from J, leaving 16 bases between them. The CDR3 bases are TGTGCCATCAGTTCCGGGGGCTGGACGGGCAATCAGCCCCAGCATTTT. It specifies CAISSGGWTGNQPQHF.

The chain is built from TRBV30 and TRBJ2-1, with D perhaps TRBD2 (5 bases). V lost 0 bases to trimming and J lost 9 bases, with 9 bases between them. The CDR3 has 12 residues. Per germline, CDR1 GTSNPN and CDR2 SVGIG (reference sequence). Here the CDR3 reads CAWSVTSSEQFF. In nucleotides, the CDR3 is TGTGCCTGGAGTGTAACTAGTAGTGAGCAGTTCTTC.

The chain combines TRBV10-3 with TRBJ2-7, with 9 bases that match TRBD1. The length of the CDR3 is 19 residues. Germline V gene data show CDR1 as ENHRY and CDR2 as SYGVKD. The ends lost 3 bases at V and 5 bases at J; junction bases unmatched: 20. CDR3 amino acids: CAISDPSRRTGGTLDEQYF. The CDR3 DNA reads TGTGCCATCAGTGACCCTTCCAGGAGAACAGGGGGCACGTTGGACGAGCAGTACTTC.

This chain links TRBV11-2 with TRBJ1-2; possibly TRBD1 for D (6 bases). V was shortened by 7 bases and J by 7 bases, with 13 bases between the two germline ends. The CDR3 totals 12 residues. Germline lookup yields CDR1 SGHAT and CDR2 FQNNGV. CDR3 nucleotide sequence: TGTGCCAGCACCTCACAGGGTCCTGGCTACACCTTC. Translation: CASTSQGPGYTF.

The chain uses TRBV28 and TRBJ1-5; tentatively, D is TRBD1 (5 bases). The CDR3 totals 14 residues. Trimming shortened V by 7 bases and J by 7 bases, and 17 bases separated the two germline ends. In germline, CDR1 is MDHEN, CDR2 SYDVKM. CDR3 sequence (DNA): TGTGCCAGCACCCCGGGGGGGGAGGGACAGCCCCAGCATTTT. It codes for CASTPGGEGQPQHF.

The chain couples TRBV11-1 to TRBJ2-7, with TRBD1 matching over 8 bases. After removal of 0 bases from V and 0 bases from J, the junction contained 4 bases not matched to a gene. The CDR3 spans 16 residues. Germline loops: CDR1 SGHAT, CDR2 FQDESV (reference sequence). This CDR3 is CASSLARGLSSYEQYF. The CDR3 DNA reads as TGTGCCAGCAGCTTAGCCAGGGGGCTTTCCTCCTACGAGCAGTACTTC.

This chain connects TRBV10-1 to TRBJ1-1; D is unresolved. The ends were cut back, 3 bases at V and 1 base at J, with 9 bases in the middle. This CDR3 comprises 14 residues. Germline loops: CDR1 WNHNN, CDR2 SYGVQD (reference sequence). CDR3 bases: TGCGCCAGCAGTGAAAGAGCAGCGAACACTGAAGCTTTCTTT. Its translation is CASSERAANTEAFF.

CDR3 amino acids: CSVVSVWDLAVAPGDEQFF. The DNA for the CDR3 is TGCAGCGTCGTCAGCGTTTGGGACCTAGCGGTGGCTCCTGGGGATGAGCAGTTCTTC. The V and J genes are TRBV29-1 and TRBJ2-1; 7 positions agree with TRBD2. V lost 6 bases, J lost 8 bases, and 28 bases stayed unmatched. The germline CDR1 and CDR2 sequences are SQVTM and ANQGSEA. The CDR3 has 19 residues.

The gene calls are TRBV6-6 and TRBJ2-7, with 7 positions matching TRBD1. CDR1 MNHNY and CDR2 SVGAGI come from the germline V gene (reference sequence). V was pared by 5 bases and J by 2 bases, with 6 bases of the junction left unmatched. The CDR3 is 14 residues long. The CDR3 sequence is CASSPQGVAYEQYF. The CDR3 DNA sequence: TGTGCCAGCAGTCCCCAGGGGGTCGCCTACGAGCAGTACTTC.

The V call is TRBV7-9, the J call TRBJ2-1; D call uncertain. Germline V gene data show CDR1 as SEHNR and CDR2 as FQNEAQ (reference sequence). The CDR3 length is 15 residues. Trimming removed 5 bases at V and 0 bases at J, with 11 bases between. The CDR3: CASSLAHLSYNEQFF. DNA of the CDR3: TGTGCCAGCAGCCTGGCCCACCTCTCCTACAATGAGCAGTTCTTC. Combining the CDR3 with reference TRBV7-9 and TRBJ2-1 gives the whole variable domain DTGVSQNPRHKITKRGQNVTFRCDPISEHNRLYWYRQTLGQGPEFLTYFQNEAQLEKSRLLSDRFSAERPKGSFSTLEIQRTEQGDSAMYLCASSLAHLSYNEQFFGPGTRLTVL.

The chain couples TRBV5-6 to TRBJ2-5; 9 nucleotides match TRBD2. J was trimmed by 1 base and V by 1 base; bases with no gene match: 5. The CDR3 is 16 residues long. From germline, CDR1 is SGHDT and CDR2 YYEEEE. The DNA for the CDR3 is TGTGCCAGCAGCTTGTTGGTAGCGGGGGTCCAAGAGACCCAGTACTTC. Translating gives CASSLLVAGVQETQYF.

J is TRBJ2-5 and V is TRBV19; D unclear. Germline V lookup: CDR1 LNHDA, CDR2 SQIVND (reference sequence). V was cut by 0 bases and J by 5 bases, with 10 bases left in between. CDR3 length: 14 residues. The CDR3 region is CASSIDGEAETQYF. DNA of the CDR3: TGTGCCAGTAGTATAGATGGGGAAGCGGAGACCCAGTACTTC.

The chain joins TRBV15 to TRBJ2-5; D call uncertain. The CDR3 sequence is 17 residues long. Germline assignment: CDR1 LNHNV and CDR2 YYDKDF (reference sequence). Between the trimmed V and J ends, which lost 3 bases and 9 bases, there was a span of 26 bases. CDR3 bases: TGTGCCACCAGCAGCAGAGACCCCCAAGGGCCGGGTCGGCCCCAGTACTTC. Translation gives CATSSRDPQGPGRPQYF.

The V and J genes are TRBV9 and TRBJ1-1; TRBD1 agrees at 9 bases. Unmatched junction bases numbered 6, after V lost 3 bases and J lost 0 bases. The V gene's germline CDR1 is SGDLS and CDR2 YYNGEE. The CDR3 has 16 amino acids. CDR3: CASSAFGTGMNTEAFF. The CDR3 region has the DNA TGTGCCAGCAGCGCCTTCGGGACAGGGATGAACACTGAAGCTTTCTTT.

The rearrangement uses TRBV5-6 and TRBJ1-2; D might be TRBD1 (5 bases). Germline-derived CDR1 and CDR2 are SGHDT and YYEEEE. Trimming shortened V by 0 bases and J by 8 bases, and 11 bases separated the two germline ends. The CDR3 covers 13 residues. CDR3 residues: CASSLDGALGYTF. For the CDR3, the DNA is TGTGCCAGCAGCTTGGATGGGGCGCTGGGCTACACCTTC.

This clone was picked up one time. The gene calls are TRBV7-8 and TRBJ2-5; 7 nucleotides match TRBD1. V lost 7 bases and J lost 4; bases outside the gene matches: 9. Germline CDR1 and CDR2: SGHVS and FQNEAQ. There are 14 residues in the CDR3. CDR3 sequence reads: CASKRSGTVETQYF. The CDR3 nucleotides read TGTGCCAGCAAGCGATCCGGGACAGTAGAGACCCAGTACTTC.

The chain is built from TRBV27 and TRBJ1-2, with TRBD1 identical over 7 bases. V shed 7 bases and J 6 bases; nucleotides not matched to a gene: 11. Germline V CDR1 and CDR2: MNHEY, SMNVEV (reference sequence). The CDR3 extends over 14 amino acids. The CDR3 sequence is CASNPIGQDNGYTF. For the CDR3, the DNA is TGTGCCAGCAATCCGATCGGACAGGACAATGGCTACACCTTC.

The V call is TRBV7-9, the J call TRBJ1-2; D gene ambiguous. Germline V gene sequence: CDR1 SEHNR, CDR2 FQNEAQ (reference sequence). Deletions cut 1 base from V and 3 bases from J, with 12 bases between. CDR3 length: 15 amino acids. In DNA form, the CDR3 reads TGTGCCAGCAGCTTAGGTGTTCAGGAGGACTATGGCTACACCTTC. It translates to CASSLGVQEDYGYTF.

A remark on this clone: This sample includes further DNA sequences coding for the same CDR3. CDR3 in amino acids: CASSSGQGFSYEQYF. CDR3 bases: TGCGCCAGCAGCTCGGGACAGGGATTCTCCTACGAGCAGTACTTC. The chain is built from TRBV5-1 and TRBJ2-7, with 9 bases identical to TRBD1. CDR3 length: 15 residues. V shed 3 bases, J shed 0 bases, and the junction held 4 bases outside the gene matches. Germline V gene data show CDR1 as SGHRS and CDR2 as YFSETQ.

The rearrangement uses TRBV30 and TRBJ2-5, with TRBD1 matching 8 bases. Germline V gene sequence: CDR1 GTSNPN, CDR2 SVGIG (reference sequence). J gave up 5 bases and V 5 bases, and 7 bases lay outside the gene matches. This CDR3 spans 13 amino acids. This chain's CDR3 is CAWALTGGETQYF. DNA for the CDR3: TGTGCCTGGGCCTTAACAGGGGGGGAGACCCAGTACTTC. The full variable domain, rest sourced from reference TRBV30 and TRBJ2-5, is SQTIHQWPATLVQPVGSPLSLECTVEGTSNPNLYWYRQAAGRGLQLLFYSVGIGQISSEVPQNLSASRPQDRQFILSSKKLLLSDSGFYLCAWALTGGETQYFGPGTRLLVL.

The chain links TRBV28 to TRBJ1-2; perhaps TRBD1 as D (6 bases). CDR1 is MDHEN, CDR2 SYDVKM, per germline. This CDR3 is 13 amino acids long. The germline V and J ends were trimmed by 8 bases and 0 bases, with 10 bases remaining between them. CDR3 DNA sequence: TGTGCCAGCGCGGACAGATCTAACTATGGCTACACCTTC. It translates to CASADRSNYGYTF.